A selection of T cell receptor beta chains follows, all from one sample in a study of CD8 T cells in Susac syndrome. Each CDR3 protein is one row after TCRdb ran MiXCR on the immunoSEQ multiplex PCR reads. The repertoire holds some 100,000 distinct CDR3 sequences, with just under 95% as singletons. The specimen sequenced was CD4+ T cells from PBMCs. The source is a human donor with multiple sclerosis. Each CDR3 is given with its conserved first and last residue. The order of the fields is J gene, D gene, V gene, clone size, CDR3 protein, CDR3 DNA. The D gene is left open where the match is weak. For some rows the clone size is stated as once, few or many, or as a class when expanded; others skip it.

TRBJ2-5,TRBD2,TRBV11-2,few,CASSSPIAGSEDGTQYF,TGTGCCAGCAGCTCCCCTATAGCGGGGTCGGAAGATGGGACCCAGTACTTC
TRBJ2-7,TRBD1,TRBV6-5,NA,CASSATGGRGYEQYF,TGTGCCAGCAGTGCCACAGGGGGCCGGGGGTACGAGCAGTACTTC
TRBJ2-2,TRBD2,TRBV19,NA,CASSLAGATGELFF,TGTGCCAGTAGCCTAGCGGGGGCCACCGGGGAGCTGTTTTTT
TRBJ2-7,NA,TRBV6-5,NA,CASSYSKYEQYF,TGTGCCAGCAGTTACTCGAAGTACGAGCAGTACTTC
TRBJ1-2,NA,TRBV7-9,NA,CASSFPYGYTF,TGTGCCAGCAGCTTTCCTTATGGCTACACCTTC
TRBJ1-4,NA,TRBV18,NA,CASSPFGGTHEKLFF,TGTGCCAGCTCACCTTTTGGGGGGACACATGAAAAACTGTTTTTT
TRBJ1-5,NA,TRBV27,NA,CASSFAGANQPQHF,TGTGCCAGCAGTTTCGCGGGGGCAAATCAGCCCCAGCATTTT
TRBJ2-3,TRBD2,TRBV20-1,NA,CSAPGGGFTDTQYF,TGCAGTGCACCGGGCGGGGGGTTCACAGATACGCAGTATTTT
TRBJ1-2,NA,TRBV20-1,NA,CSAVRDASYTF,TGCAGTGCCGTCCGTGACGCCTCCTACACCTTC
TRBJ1-1,NA,TRBV30,NA,CAWAVSSLNTEAFF,TGTGCCTGGGCTGTCTCGTCCTTGAACACTGAAGCTTTCTTT
TRBJ2-3,NA,TRBV3-1,once,CASSDPLRARTDTQYF,TGTGCCAGCAGCGACCCCCTGCGAGCGCGCACAGATACGCAGTATTTT
TRBJ1-2,NA,TRBV6-5,NA,CASSYGGIMNGYTF,TGTGCCAGCAGTTACGGGGGGATCATGAATGGCTACACCTTC